This entry lists 29 T cell receptor beta chains sequenced from one sample in a study of blood T cell repertoires in COVID-19. The method was immunoSEQ multiplex PCR; TCRdb's version includes in-frame clones alone and lacks a portion of them. The sample comprises approximately 280,000 clones, around nine tenths of which are singletons, and approximately 4.6% rests with the top ten. The sample was peripheral blood. The receptor set was obtained from a man aged 35-49 years with acute or convalescent COVID-19.

The chain couples TRBV6-5 to TRBJ1-2; 7 bases are a match to TRBD1. V gave up 7 bases and J gave up 1 base; unmatched junction bases: 6. Germline CDR1 and CDR2: MNHEY and SVGAGI. The CDR3 has 14 amino acids. CDR3 sequence: CASKYRGVNYGYTF. CDR3 in DNA: TGTGCCAGCAAGTACAGGGGAGTTAACTATGGCTACACCTTC.

J is TRBJ1-2 and V is TRBV11-2; D is ambiguous. The CDR3 runs 15 residues. V lost 5 bases, J lost 7 bases, and 20 bases lay in between. CDR1 is SGHAT and CDR2 is FQNNGV in the germline V gene. The CDR3 region has the DNA TGTGCCAGCAGCCCAGCTGGCAAGGTGGCAGGTGGCTACACCTTC. This sequence encodes CASSPAGKVAGGYTF.

The table lists this clone with a count of one. V and J are TRBV3-1 (or the pseudogene TRBV3-2) and TRBJ1-6; D ambiguous. Germline V gene lookup returns CDR1 LGHDT and CDR2 YNNKEL (reference sequence). CDR3 size: 14 residues. V was cut by 4 bases and J by 5 bases, with 9 bases left in between. The CDR3 protein is CASSPFLDNSPLHF. The CDR3 nucleotides read TGTGCCAGCAGCCCTTTCCTTGATAATTCACCCCTCCACTTT.

The chain employs TRBV11-1 and TRBJ2-7; D uncertain. This CDR3 contains 15 residues. Trimming took 1 base from V and 0 from J, leaving 10 bases between them. The V gene's germline CDR1 is SGHAT and CDR2 FQDESV (reference sequence). The CDR3 sequence: CASSLDPVPSYEQYF. CDR3 bases: TGTGCCAGCAGCTTAGATCCGGTCCCCTCCTACGAGCAGTACTTC.

In its sample, this clone was seen a few times. The J gene is TRBJ2-3, the V gene TRBV4-2, with D tentatively TRBD2 (6 bases). The length of the CDR3 is 16 residues. From germline, CDR1 is LGHNA and CDR2 YNFKEQ. Trimming removed 5 bases from V and 5 bases from J, with 20 bases in between. The CDR3 spells CASSIRGTASIDTQYF. The CDR3 bases are TGTGCCAGCAGCATACGAGGGACTGCCTCTATAGATACGCAGTATTTT.

The rearrangement joins TRBV10-1 to TRBJ1-6; D gene ambiguous. Looked up from germline, CDR1 is WNHNN and CDR2 is SYGVQD (reference sequence). This CDR3 spans 16 amino acids. Trimming pared 6 bases from V and 7 bases from J, leaving 19 bases between. The CDR3 DNA sequence: TGCGCCAGCAGCCCAATTCGGGATTTGTTCAATTCACCCCTCCACTTT. Encoded protein: CASSPIRDLFNSPLHF.

The chain combines TRBV12-3 or TRBV12-4 with TRBJ2-4; 7 bases are a match to TRBD1. The CDR3 spans 12 residues. Trimming removed 4 bases from V and 6 bases from J; junction bases left unmatched: 0. As DNA, the CDR3 is TGTGCCAGCAGTTGGACAGGAAACATTCAGTACTTC. Its translation is CASSWTGNIQYF.

The chain links TRBV10-2 to TRBJ1-1, with D perhaps matching TRBD1 (5 bases). The CDR3 runs 14 residues. Trimming took 3 bases from V and 4 from J, leaving 12 bases between them. The germline CDR1 and CDR2 sequences are WSHSY and SAAADI. CDR3 in amino acids: CASSDRTGGTEAFF. CDR3 DNA: TGCGCCAGCAGTGATCGGACCGGGGGCACTGAAGCTTTCTTT.

The CDR3, as DNA: TGCGCCAGCAGCCCAACAGGAGCGAACGTCTACGAGCAGTACTTC. Amino acid sequence: CASSPTGANVYEQYF. This chain connects TRBV5-1 to TRBJ2-7; D might be TRBD1 (5 bases). Germline CDR1 and CDR2: SGHRS and YFSETQ. The CDR3 contains 15 residues. The V gene lost 4 bases and the J gene lost 3 bases, with 17 bases spanning the gap.

The chain employs TRBV19 and TRBJ2-1, with 8 bases that match TRBD2. CDR1 is LNHDA and CDR2 is SQIVND in the germline V gene (reference sequence). The J segment lost 8 bases and the V segment lost 0 bases, leaving 6 bases of the junction unmatched. The CDR3 extends over 15 amino acids. The CDR3 reads CASSIDGGASDEQFF. CDR3 nucleotide sequence: TGTGCCAGTAGTATAGACGGGGGGGCCAGCGATGAGCAGTTCTTC.

V gene TRBV3-1 (or the pseudogene TRBV3-2) combines with J gene TRBJ1-1; D not certain. Germline V CDR1 and CDR2: LGHDT, YNNKEL (reference sequence). The ends were cut back, 4 bases at V and 5 bases at J, with 11 bases in the middle. The CDR3 spans 13 residues. CDR3 in amino acids: CASSLSQRTEAFF. CDR3 DNA: TGTGCCAGCAGCCTCTCCCAGAGGACTGAAGCTTTCTTT.

The gene calls are TRBV4-2 and TRBJ1-1; TRBD1 is a possible D gene (5 bases). The ends were cut back, 1 base at V and 7 bases at J, with 10 bases in the middle. The germline V gene encodes CDR1 LGHNA and CDR2 YNFKEQ. This CDR3 is built from 13 residues. The CDR3 reads CASSQAGQGEAFF. The CDR3 DNA reads TGTGCCAGCAGCCAAGCCGGGCAGGGTGAAGCTTTCTTT.

The chain couples TRBV7-3 to TRBJ1-1; D is perhaps TRBD1 (5 bases). Trimming cost V 5 bases and J 0 bases, with 10 bases left between them. The germline CDR1 and CDR2 sequences are SGHTA and FQGTGA. The CDR3 is 14 amino acids. Here the CDR3 reads CASSLDSMNTEAFF. CDR3 coding DNA: TGTGCCAGCAGCCTCGACAGTATGAACACTGAAGCTTTCTTT.

This chain joins TRBV12-3 or TRBV12-4 and TRBJ1-1; D not resolved. V shed 6 bases and J shed 3 bases, with 11 bases lying between them. This CDR3 is 13 amino acids long. The CDR3 loop is CASRILRHTEAFF. The CDR3 coding sequence is TGTGCCAGCAGAATCCTCAGGCACACTGAAGCTTTCTTT.

There are a few counts of this clone. This chain joins TRBV3-1 (or the pseudogene TRBV3-2) and TRBJ2-7; maybe TRBD2 (5 bases). The V and J ends lost 4 bases and 11 bases respectively, with 18 bases between them. Germline V CDR1 and CDR2: LGHDT, YNNKEL (reference sequence). This CDR3 is 13 amino acids long. CDR3 amino acids: CASSLRGRNGEYF. CDR3 nucleotide sequence: TGTGCCAGCAGCCTCCGAGGGCGTAACGGGGAGTACTTC.

The rearrangement links TRBV6-6 to TRBJ1-3; D not resolved. The CDR3 covers 13 residues. Deletions cut 0 bases from V and 8 bases from J, with 8 bases between. CDR1 is MNHNY and CDR2 is SVGAGI in the germline V gene (reference sequence). The CDR3 region has the DNA TGTGCCAGCAGTTACTCCGCGGGGTACACCATATATTTT. Its protein product is CASSYSAGYTIYF.

In DNA form, the CDR3 reads TGTGCCACCAGCAGAGACGGACAGGTTACAGATACGCAGTATTTT. Translating gives CATSRDGQVTDTQYF. The V gene is TRBV15, the J gene TRBJ2-3; 7 positions match TRBD1. V trimming: 0 bases; J trimming: 3 bases; junction bases outside the gene matches: 3. The germline gives CDR1 LNHNV, CDR2 YYDKDF (reference sequence). This CDR3 is 15 amino acids long.

V and J are TRBV18 and TRBJ1-2; possible D gene TRBD1, 5 bases. Germline CDR1 KGHSH, CDR2 LQKENI. The CDR3 runs to 14 residues. V lost 3 bases to trimming and J lost 8 bases, with 16 bases between them. CDR3 in DNA: TGTGCCAGCTCACCCATTTCAGGGAATGAAGGCTACACCTTC. Its protein is CASSPISGNEGYTF.

The chain carries TRBV5-5 and TRBJ2-2; 10 nucleotides match TRBD1. This CDR3 contains 14 residues. Germline assignment: CDR1 SGHKS and CDR2 YYEKEE (reference sequence). V lost 7 bases, J lost 0 bases, and 0 bases stayed unmatched. CDR3 region: CASGQGANTGELFF. DNA for the CDR3: TGTGCCAGCGGACAGGGGGCGAACACCGGGGAGCTGTTTTTT.

The J gene is TRBJ1-2, the V gene TRBV29-1; perhaps TRBD1 as D (5 bases). The CDR3 has 12 amino acids. Germline-derived CDR1 and CDR2 are SQVTM and ANQGSEA. Between the trimmed V and J ends, which lost 6 bases and 0 bases, there was a span of 8 bases. The CDR3 is CSVTVTNYGYTF. The CDR3 coding sequence is TGCAGCGTGACAGTCACTAACTATGGCTACACCTTC.

The V and J genes are TRBV9 and TRBJ1-4; 7 nucleotides agree with TRBD1. Trimming at V came to 3 bases and at J to 4 bases, leaving 6 bases not matched to a gene. In germline, CDR1 is SGDLS, CDR2 YYNGEE. The CDR3 length is 15 residues. The CDR3 DNA sequence: TGTGCCAGCAGCGCCCTGACAGGGAGTAATGAAAAACTGTTTTTT. Amino acid sequence: CASSALTGSNEKLFF.

V usage is TRBV9 and J usage is TRBJ1-1, with 11 bases lining up with TRBD1. With V trimmed by 4 bases and J by 3 bases, 8 bases remained unmatched. The germline V gene encodes CDR1 SGDLS and CDR2 YYNGEE. The CDR3 loop spans 16 amino acids. The CDR3 protein is CASSPQGQGGHTEAFF. The CDR3, as DNA: TGTGCCAGCAGCCCCCAGGGACAGGGGGGGCACACTGAAGCTTTCTTT.

The CDR3, as DNA: TGCGCCAGCGCGGGACAGACTACCGGGGAGCTGTTTTTT. Amino acid sequence: CASAGQTTGELFF. V is TRBV10-2 and J is TRBJ2-2, with D maybe TRBD1 (7 bases). Looked up from germline, CDR1 is WSHSY and CDR2 is SAAADI. V was clipped by 8 bases and J by 5 bases, with 12 bases between them. The CDR3 contains 13 residues.

Here the CDR3 DNA reads TGTGCCAGCAGCCTTGTAGCGGGGAGGGGCACAGATACGCAGTATTTT. Protein: CASSLVAGRGTDTQYF. The chain carries TRBV7-2 and TRBJ2-3; 8 nucleotides agree with TRBD2. J gave up 1 base and V 5 bases, and 8 bases lay outside the gene matches. This CDR3 is built from 16 residues. CDR1 is SGHTA, CDR2 FQGNSA, per germline.

The chain uses TRBV5-6 and TRBJ1-2; 7 bases are shared with TRBD1. Trimming took 1 base from V and 2 from J; bases not matched to a gene: 2. CDR1 SGHDT and CDR2 YYEEEE come from the germline V gene. There are 14 residues in the CDR3. CDR3 region: CASSLPGQNYGYTF. In nucleotides, the CDR3 is TGTGCCAGCAGCTTGCCGGGACAGAACTATGGCTACACCTTC.

The chain is built from TRBV12-5 and TRBJ2-1, with TRBD2 identical over 9 bases. CDR1 and CDR2 (germline): LGHNT, FRNRAP. The V and J ends lost 4 bases and 2 bases, in that order; junction bases with no gene match: 6. This CDR3 has 16 amino acids. CDR3 residues: CASGSHSGGAYNEQFF. Written as DNA, the CDR3 is TGTGCTAGTGGTTCTCATAGCGGGGGAGCCTACAATGAGCAGTTCTTC.

The gene calls are TRBV24-1 and TRBJ2-1; 9 nucleotides match TRBD2. This CDR3 has 15 amino acids. CDR1 is KGHDR and CDR2 is SFDVKD in the germline V gene. The J segment lost 9 bases and the V segment lost 4 bases, leaving 9 bases of the junction unmatched. This CDR3 is CATSDPGRGGGEQFF. The CDR3 DNA reads TGTGCCACCAGTGACCCGGGGCGGGGGGGCGGTGAGCAGTTCTTC.

The chain carries TRBV10-1 and TRBJ1-5; perhaps TRBD1 as D (5 bases). Germline lookup yields CDR1 WNHNN and CDR2 SYGVQD (reference sequence). This CDR3 comprises 15 residues. The CDR3 protein is CALGLGRASNQPQHF. The CDR3 bases are TGCGCACTGGGTCTGGGCAGGGCTAGCAATCAGCCCCAGCATTTT.

This sequence joins TRBV6-1 and TRBJ2-2, with no clear D. This CDR3 comprises 14 residues. V was pared by 3 bases and J by 1 base, with 6 bases between. CDR1 is MNHNS, CDR2 SASEGT, per germline. CDR3 sequence reads: CASSEQMNTGELFF. Here the CDR3 DNA reads TGTGCCAGCAGTGAGCAGATGAACACCGGGGAGCTGTTTTTT.